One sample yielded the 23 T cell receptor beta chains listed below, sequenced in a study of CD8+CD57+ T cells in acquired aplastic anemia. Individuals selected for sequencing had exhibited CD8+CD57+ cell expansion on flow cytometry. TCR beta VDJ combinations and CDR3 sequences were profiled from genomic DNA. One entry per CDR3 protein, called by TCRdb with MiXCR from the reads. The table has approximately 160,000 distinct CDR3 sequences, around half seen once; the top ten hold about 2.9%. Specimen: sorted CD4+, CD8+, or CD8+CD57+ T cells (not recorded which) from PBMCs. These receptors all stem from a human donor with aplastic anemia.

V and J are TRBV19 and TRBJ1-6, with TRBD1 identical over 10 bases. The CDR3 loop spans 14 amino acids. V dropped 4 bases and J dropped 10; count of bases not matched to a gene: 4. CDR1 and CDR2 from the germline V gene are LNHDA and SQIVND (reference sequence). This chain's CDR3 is CASSKTGGSSPLHF. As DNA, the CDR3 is TGTGCCAGTAGTAAGACAGGGGGCAGCTCACCCCTCCACTTT.

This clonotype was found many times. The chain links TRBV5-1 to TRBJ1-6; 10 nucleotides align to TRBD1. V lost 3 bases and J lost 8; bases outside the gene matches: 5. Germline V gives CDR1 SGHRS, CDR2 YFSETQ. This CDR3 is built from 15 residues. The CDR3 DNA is TGCGCCAGCAGCTCACGACAGGGGGCTTATTCACCCCTCCACTTT. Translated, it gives CASSSRQGAYSPLHF.

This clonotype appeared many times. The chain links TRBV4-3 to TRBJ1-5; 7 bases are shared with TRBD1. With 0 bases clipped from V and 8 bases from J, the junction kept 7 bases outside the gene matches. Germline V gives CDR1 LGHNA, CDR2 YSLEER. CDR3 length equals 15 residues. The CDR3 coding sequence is TGCGCCAGCAGCCAAGATCGGACAGGCGGGAAGCCCCAGCATTTT. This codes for CASSQDRTGGKPQHF.

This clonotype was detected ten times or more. CDR3 in DNA: TGTGCCAGCAGCGTAAGGGGACAGGGGCCTTCACCCCTCCACTTT. Protein: CASSVRGQGPSPLHF. This chain uses TRBV9 with TRBJ1-6; 10 nucleotides line up with TRBD1. There are 15 residues in the CDR3. The germline V gene encodes CDR1 SGDLS and CDR2 YYNGEE. With V trimmed by 1 base and J by 9 bases, 4 bases remained unmatched.

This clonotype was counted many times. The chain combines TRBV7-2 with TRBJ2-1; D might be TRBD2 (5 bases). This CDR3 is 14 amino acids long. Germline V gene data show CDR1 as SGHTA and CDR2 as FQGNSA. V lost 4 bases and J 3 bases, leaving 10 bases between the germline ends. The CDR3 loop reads CASSSPGNYNEQFF. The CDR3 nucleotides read TGTGCCAGCAGCTCACCCGGGAACTACAATGAGCAGTTCTTC.

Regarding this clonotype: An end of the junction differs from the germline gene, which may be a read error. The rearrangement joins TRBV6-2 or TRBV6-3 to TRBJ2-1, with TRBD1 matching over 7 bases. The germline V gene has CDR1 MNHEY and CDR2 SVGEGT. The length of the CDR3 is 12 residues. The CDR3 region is CAISEGQREQFF. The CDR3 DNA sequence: TGTGCCATCAGTGAGGGACAGCGGGAGCAGTTCTTC.

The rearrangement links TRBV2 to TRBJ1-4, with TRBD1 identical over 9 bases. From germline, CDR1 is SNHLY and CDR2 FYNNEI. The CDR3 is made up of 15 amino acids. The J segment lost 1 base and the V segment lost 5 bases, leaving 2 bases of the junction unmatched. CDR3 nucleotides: TGTGCCAGCAGTTCGGACAGGGGAACTAATGAAAAACTGTTTTTT. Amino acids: CASSSDRGTNEKLFF.

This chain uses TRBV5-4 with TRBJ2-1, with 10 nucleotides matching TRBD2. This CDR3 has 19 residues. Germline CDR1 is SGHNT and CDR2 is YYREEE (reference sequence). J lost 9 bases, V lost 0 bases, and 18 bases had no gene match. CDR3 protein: CASSLALFPEGLAKREQFF. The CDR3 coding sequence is TGTGCCAGCAGCTTGGCCCTTTTTCCCGAGGGACTAGCGAAGCGTGAGCAGTTCTTC.

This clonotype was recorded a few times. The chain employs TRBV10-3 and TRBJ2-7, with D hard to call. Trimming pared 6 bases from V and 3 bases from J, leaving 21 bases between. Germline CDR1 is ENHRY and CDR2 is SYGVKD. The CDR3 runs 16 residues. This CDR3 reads CAISLKDTSSGYEQYF. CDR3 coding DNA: TGTGCCATCAGCCTGAAAGACACGTCGTCAGGCTACGAGCAGTACTTC.

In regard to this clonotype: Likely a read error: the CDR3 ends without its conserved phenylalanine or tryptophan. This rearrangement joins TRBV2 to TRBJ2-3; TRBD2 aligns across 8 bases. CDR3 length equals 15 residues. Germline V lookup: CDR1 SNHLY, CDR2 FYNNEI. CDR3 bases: TGCGCCAGCAGTGGAACTAGCGGTAGCACAGATACGCAGTATTCT. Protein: CASSGTSGSTDTQYS.

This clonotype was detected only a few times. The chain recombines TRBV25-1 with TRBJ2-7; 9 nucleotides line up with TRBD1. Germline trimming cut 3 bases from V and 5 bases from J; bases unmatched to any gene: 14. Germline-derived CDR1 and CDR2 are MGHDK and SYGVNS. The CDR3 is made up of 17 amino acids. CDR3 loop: CASSDLLQGAKGNEQYF. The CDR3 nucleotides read TGTGCCAGCAGTGACCTTCTACAGGGGGCAAAGGGTAACGAGCAGTACTTC.

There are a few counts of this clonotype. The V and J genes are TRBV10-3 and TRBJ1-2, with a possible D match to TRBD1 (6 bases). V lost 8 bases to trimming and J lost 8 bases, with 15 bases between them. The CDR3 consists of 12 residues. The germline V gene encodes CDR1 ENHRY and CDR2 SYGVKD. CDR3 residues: CAIGRRGDGYTF. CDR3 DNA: TGTGCCATCGGCCGCAGGGGAGACGGCTACACCTTC.

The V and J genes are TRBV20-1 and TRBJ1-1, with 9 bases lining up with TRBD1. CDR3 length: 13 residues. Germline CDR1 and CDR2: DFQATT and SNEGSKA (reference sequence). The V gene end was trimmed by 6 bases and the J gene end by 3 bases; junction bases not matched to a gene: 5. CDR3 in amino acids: CSATRTGDTEAFF. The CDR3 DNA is TGCAGTGCCACCCGGACAGGGGACACTGAAGCTTTCTTT.

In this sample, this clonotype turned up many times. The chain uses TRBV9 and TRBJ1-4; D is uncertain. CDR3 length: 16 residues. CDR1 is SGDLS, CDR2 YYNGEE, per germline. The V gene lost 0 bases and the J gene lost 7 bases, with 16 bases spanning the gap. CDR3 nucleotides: TGTGCCAGCAGCGTAGGGGTGAAAGGTCTCGGTGAAAAACTGTTTTTT. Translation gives CASSVGVKGLGEKLFF.

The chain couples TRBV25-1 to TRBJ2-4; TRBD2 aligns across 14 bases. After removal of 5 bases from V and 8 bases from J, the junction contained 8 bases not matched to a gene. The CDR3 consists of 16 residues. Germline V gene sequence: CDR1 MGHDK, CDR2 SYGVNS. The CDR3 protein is CASSLGLAGVGDIQYF. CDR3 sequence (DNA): TGTGCCAGCAGTCTGGGACTAGCGGGAGTCGGGGACATTCAGTACTTC.

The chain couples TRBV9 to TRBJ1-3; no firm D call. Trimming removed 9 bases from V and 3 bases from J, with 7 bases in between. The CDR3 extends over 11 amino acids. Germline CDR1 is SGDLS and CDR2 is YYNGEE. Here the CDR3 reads CATKRGNTIYF. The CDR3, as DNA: TGTGCCACCAAGCGTGGAAACACCATATATTTT.

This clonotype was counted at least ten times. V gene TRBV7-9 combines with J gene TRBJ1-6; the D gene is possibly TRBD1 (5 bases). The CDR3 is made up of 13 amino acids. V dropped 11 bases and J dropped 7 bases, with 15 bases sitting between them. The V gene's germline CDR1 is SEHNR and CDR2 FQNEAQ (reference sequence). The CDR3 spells CAVDSFPNSPLHF. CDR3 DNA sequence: TGTGCCGTCGACAGTTTCCCCAATTCACCCCTCCACTTT.

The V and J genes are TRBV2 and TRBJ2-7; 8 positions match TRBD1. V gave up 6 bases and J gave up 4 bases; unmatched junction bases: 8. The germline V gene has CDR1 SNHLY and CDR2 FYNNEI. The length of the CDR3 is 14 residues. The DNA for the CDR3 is TGTGCCAGCAGCTCCACAGGGGGTGGATACGAGCAGTACGTC. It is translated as CASSSTGGGYEQYV.

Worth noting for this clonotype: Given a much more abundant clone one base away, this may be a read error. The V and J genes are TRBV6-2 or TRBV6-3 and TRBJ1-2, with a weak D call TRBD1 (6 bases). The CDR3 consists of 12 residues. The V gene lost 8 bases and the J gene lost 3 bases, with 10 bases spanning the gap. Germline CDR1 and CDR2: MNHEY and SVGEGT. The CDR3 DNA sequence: TGTGCCAGCGGACAGAGGTACTATGGCTACACCTTC. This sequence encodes CASGQRYYGYTF.

The chain's CDR3 is CAISEGDEQYF. DNA for the CDR3: TGTGCCATCAGTGAGGGGGACGAGCAGTACTTC. V is TRBV10-3 and J is TRBJ2-7; no clear D. The V end lost 2 bases, the J end lost 5 bases, and 4 bases lay between the germline ends. This CDR3 comprises 11 residues. CDR1 and CDR2 from the germline V gene are ENHRY and SYGVKD.

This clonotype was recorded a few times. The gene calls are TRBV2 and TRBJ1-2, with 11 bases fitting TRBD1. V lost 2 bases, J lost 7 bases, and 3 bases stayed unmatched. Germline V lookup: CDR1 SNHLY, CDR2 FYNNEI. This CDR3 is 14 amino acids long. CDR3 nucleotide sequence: TGTGCCAGCAGTGAATTGGGACAGGGGGGTGGCTACACCTTC. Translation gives CASSELGQGGGYTF. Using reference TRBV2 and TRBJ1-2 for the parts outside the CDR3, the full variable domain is EPEVTQTPSHQVTQMGQEVILRCVPISNHLYFYWYRQILGQKVEFLVSFYNNEISEKSEIFDDQFSVERPDGSNFTLKIRSTKLEDSAMYFCASSELGQGGGYTFGSGTRLTVV.

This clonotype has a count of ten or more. CDR3 DNA sequence: TGTGCCAGCAGCTCTGGGCGACAGGGCATTGGCTATGGCTACACCTTC. As protein: CASSSGRQGIGYGYTF. The chain recombines TRBV11-2 with TRBJ1-2, with 7 bases aligning to TRBD1. The CDR3 totals 16 residues. From germline, CDR1 is SGHAT and CDR2 FQNNGV. V gave up 4 bases and J gave up 4 bases; unmatched junction bases: 12.

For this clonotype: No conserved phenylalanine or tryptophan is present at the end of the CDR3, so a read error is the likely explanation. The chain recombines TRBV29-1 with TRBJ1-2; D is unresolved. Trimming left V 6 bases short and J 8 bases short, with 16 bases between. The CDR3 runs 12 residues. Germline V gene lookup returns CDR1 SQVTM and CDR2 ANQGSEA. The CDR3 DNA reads TGCAGCGTGGGAGGTGTGGGAGGGGGCTACACCCTC. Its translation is CSVGGVGGGYTL.